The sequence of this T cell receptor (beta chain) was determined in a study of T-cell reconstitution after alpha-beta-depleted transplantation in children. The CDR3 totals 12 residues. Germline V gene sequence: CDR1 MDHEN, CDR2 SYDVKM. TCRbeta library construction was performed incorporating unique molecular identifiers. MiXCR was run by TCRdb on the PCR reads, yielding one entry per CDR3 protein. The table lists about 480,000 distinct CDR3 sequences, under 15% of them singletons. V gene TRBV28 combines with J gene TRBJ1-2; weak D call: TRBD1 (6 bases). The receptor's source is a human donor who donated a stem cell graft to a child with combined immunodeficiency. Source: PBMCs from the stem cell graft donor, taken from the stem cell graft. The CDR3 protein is CACHGTPYGYTF. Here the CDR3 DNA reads TGTGCTTGCCATGGGACACCCTATGGCTACACCTTC.